One and the same sample provided the 32 T cell receptor beta chains below, sequenced in a study of shared clonotypes between healthy human individuals. Measured with immunoSEQ multiplex PCR; TCRdb has only the in-frame clones, and not every one. In the table there are 2 million to 2.5 million clones, approximately 90% of which are singletons. Sequenced input: naive CD4+ T cells from PBMCs. Subset noted: CD45RA+ positively selected. Every receptor here comes from a man aged 18 to 29 in good health. Some clones in this sample may be carry-over from other donors' samples.

The CDR3 loop reads CASREREGLNEQFF. The DNA for the CDR3 is TGTGCCAGCAGGGAGCGGGAGGGCTTGAATGAGCAGTTCTTC. The V call is TRBV6-5, the J call TRBJ2-1, with 10 bases that match TRBD2. The CDR3 covers 14 residues. Trimming removed 6 bases from V and 7 bases from J; junction bases left unmatched: 6. CDR1 MNHEY and CDR2 SVGAGI come from the germline V gene.

This clone came up once. V gene TRBV28 combines with J gene TRBJ2-4, with 9 bases aligning to TRBD1. The V gene end was trimmed by 2 bases and the J gene end by 7 bases; junction bases not matched to a gene: 9. The CDR3 consists of 16 residues. Germline CDR1 MDHEN, CDR2 SYDVKM. Here the CDR3 DNA reads TGTGCCAGCAGTTTACACCGGGACAGGGTAAAGAACATTCAGTACTTC. As protein: CASSLHRDRVKNIQYF.

This clone was observed once. V gene TRBV25-1 combines with J gene TRBJ1-1; 7 nucleotides agree with TRBD1. J was trimmed by 4 bases and V by 3 bases; bases with no gene match: 8. CDR1 and CDR2 (germline): MGHDK, SYGVNS. The CDR3 runs to 15 residues. The CDR3 DNA follows: TGTGCCAGCAGTGACACGAGACAGGGAGGCACTGAAGCTTTCTTT. It specifies CASSDTRQGGTEAFF.

The chain links TRBV28 to TRBJ2-4, with D perhaps matching TRBD1 or TRBD2 (5 bases each). The CDR3 consists of 15 residues. Looked up from germline, CDR1 is MDHEN and CDR2 is SYDVKM. V was cut by 6 bases and J by 0 bases, with 12 bases left in between. CDR3 residues: CASSLGAIAKNIQYF. The CDR3 DNA sequence: TGTGCCAGCAGCCTCGGGGCAATAGCCAAAAACATTCAGTACTTC.

V is TRBV29-1 and J is TRBJ2-5; 8 bases match TRBD1. Germline V gene data show CDR1 as SQVTM and CDR2 as ANQGSEA. V lost 3 bases and J lost 4; bases outside the gene matches: 4. The CDR3 has 13 amino acids. CDR3 sequence (DNA): TGCAGCGTTGACAGGGGGCGCCCAGAGACCCAGTACTTC. It yields the protein CSVDRGRPETQYF.

The V and J genes are TRBV27 and TRBJ2-1; D gene ambiguous. There are 11 residues in the CDR3. Germline-derived CDR1 and CDR2 are MNHEY and SMNVEV (reference sequence). V was cut by 3 bases and J by 15 bases, with 12 bases left in between. DNA of the CDR3: TGTGCCAGCAGTTTGTATGGGCTCTCGTTCTTC. Encoded protein: CASSLYGLSFF.

J is TRBJ1-2 and V is TRBV27; 7 bases agree with TRBD1. The germline V gene encodes CDR1 MNHEY and CDR2 SMNVEV (reference sequence). The trim removed 0 bases at V and 4 bases at J, leaving 17 bases unmatched. The CDR3 is made up of 19 amino acids. CDR3 coding DNA: TGTGCCAGCAGTTTATCGGCCCACCGGGACAGTGGGGCCTTCTATGGCTACACCTTC. It specifies CASSLSAHRDSGAFYGYTF.

The table lists this clone with a count of one. The rearrangement uses TRBV19 and TRBJ2-3; TRBD2 matches at 8 bases. Trimming at V came to 3 bases and at J to 4 bases, leaving 9 bases not matched to a gene. The CDR3 contains 16 residues. CDR1 is LNHDA and CDR2 is SQIVND in the germline V gene (reference sequence). CDR3 amino acids: CASSMETGGPADTQYF. The CDR3 DNA sequence: TGTGCCAGTAGTATGGAAACGGGAGGGCCGGCAGATACGCAGTATTTT.

The rearrangement uses TRBV2 and TRBJ1-2, with 8 nucleotides matching TRBD1. The germline gives CDR1 SNHLY, CDR2 FYNNEI. This CDR3 has 14 residues. V lost 6 bases to trimming and J lost 5 bases; unmatched junction nucleotides: 8. The CDR3 DNA reads TGTGCCAGCAGACAAGATAGGACAGGGTATGGCTACACCTTC. Protein: CASRQDRTGYGYTF.

The chain uses TRBV28 and TRBJ1-1; no reliable D call. Trimming took off 4 bases at V and 4 bases at J, with 7 bases between the two ends. The V gene's germline CDR1 is MDHEN and CDR2 SYDVKM. This CDR3 is 12 amino acids long. Written as DNA, the CDR3 is TGTGCCAGCAGTTCCCTTTCCACTGAAGCTTTCTTT. It yields the protein CASSSLSTEAFF.

The rearrangement uses TRBV5-1 and TRBJ2-5, with 9 positions matching TRBD1. The CDR3 has 16 amino acids. V lost 0 bases, J lost 4 bases, and 7 bases stayed unmatched. Germline CDR1 and CDR2: SGHRS and YFSETQ. Here the CDR3 reads CASSLGPTGGIETQYF. CDR3 DNA: TGCGCCAGCAGCTTGGGGCCGACAGGGGGAATAGAGACCCAGTACTTC.

This chain joins TRBV11-2 and TRBJ2-2; D uncertain. This CDR3 spans 13 amino acids. The germline V gene encodes CDR1 SGHAT and CDR2 FQNNGV. V dropped 1 base and J dropped 6 bases, with 6 bases sitting between them. The CDR3 sequence is CASSLVRSGELFF. In nucleotides, the CDR3 is TGTGCCAGCAGCTTAGTCCGGTCCGGGGAGCTGTTTTTT. The full variable domain, completed using reference TRBV11-2 and TRBJ2-2, is EAGVAQSPRYKIIEKRQSVAFWCNPISGHATLYWYQQILGQGPKLLIQFQNNGVVDDSQLPKDRFSAERLKGVDSTLKIQPAKLEDSAVYLCASSLVRSGELFFGEGSRLTVL.

This clone was recorded only once. The rearrangement uses TRBV15 and TRBJ2-2; D remains unclear. Germline assignment: CDR1 LNHNV and CDR2 YYDKDF (reference sequence). There are 18 residues in the CDR3. The V end was cut by 0 bases, the J end by 11 bases, with 25 bases between. The CDR3 reads CATSRDYGHFTDELELFF. In DNA form, the CDR3 reads TGTGCCACCAGCAGAGATTACGGCCACTTCACAGATGAATTAGAGCTGTTTTTT.

The gene calls are TRBV11-2 and TRBJ2-7, with a weak D call TRBD2 (6 bases). This CDR3 contains 15 residues. Germline CDR1 is SGHAT and CDR2 is FQNNGV. V was pared by 4 bases and J by 5 bases, with 18 bases between. CDR3 residues: CASSSSSEGRHEQYF. The DNA for the CDR3 is TGTGCCAGCAGCTCATCTTCGGAGGGGAGGCACGAGCAGTACTTC. Full variable domain (missing parts from reference TRBV11-2 and TRBJ2-7): EAGVAQSPRYKIIEKRQSVAFWCNPISGHATLYWYQQILGQGPKLLIQFQNNGVVDDSQLPKDRFSAERLKGVDSTLKIQPAKLEDSAVYLCASSSSSEGRHEQYFGPGTRLTVT.

V and J are TRBV7-8 and TRBJ2-2, with 7 bases matching TRBD1. The germline V gene encodes CDR1 SGHVS and CDR2 FQNEAQ. The CDR3 loop spans 15 amino acids. Trimming removed 0 bases from V and 6 bases from J; junction bases left unmatched: 4. The CDR3 loop is CASSLANRGPGELFF. The CDR3 DNA sequence: TGTGCCAGCAGCTTAGCGAACAGGGGACCCGGGGAGCTGTTTTTT.

The chain couples TRBV25-1 to TRBJ2-6; D gene uncertain. Germline CDR1 MGHDK, CDR2 SYGVNS. Between the trimmed V and J ends, which lost 5 bases and 4 bases, there was a span of 12 bases. This CDR3 contains 15 residues. The DNA for the CDR3 is TGTGCCAGCAGTCCAGCGCGCTTCGGGGCCAACGTCCTGACTTTC. This gives the protein CASSPARFGANVLTF.

V gene TRBV9 combines with J gene TRBJ2-7; D may be TRBD1 or TRBD2 (5 bases each). V lost 2 bases, J lost 6 bases, and 21 bases lay in between. The V gene's germline CDR1 is SGDLS and CDR2 YYNGEE. The CDR3 spans 16 residues. This CDR3 is CASSVYPSLNGGEQYF. The CDR3 coding sequence is TGTGCCAGCAGCGTCTATCCGTCACTGAATGGGGGCGAGCAGTACTTC.

This clone has just one count. The chain couples TRBV4-3 to TRBJ1-3; no firm D call. This CDR3 has 15 residues. V lost 0 bases to trimming and J lost 1 base, with 7 bases between them. Germline CDR1 and CDR2: LGHNA and YSLEER. The CDR3 loop is CASSQEPGSGNTIYF. The CDR3 nucleotides read TGCGCCAGCAGCCAAGAACCCGGATCTGGAAACACCATATATTTT.

This clone was counted only a few times. Different DNA sequences within this sample yield the same CDR3. The V gene is TRBV20-1, the J gene TRBJ1-1; D ambiguous. The CDR3 is made up of 11 amino acids. Germline lookup yields CDR1 DFQATT and CDR2 SNEGSKA (reference sequence). V gave up 5 bases and J gave up 4 bases, with 8 bases separating them. CDR3 sequence (DNA): TGCAGTGCTCGTCGTCCCACTGAAGCTTTCTTT. Translation gives CSARRPTEAFF.

V and J are TRBV7-3 and TRBJ2-2, with 7 bases aligning to TRBD1. V shed 5 bases, J shed 9 bases, and the junction held 9 bases outside the gene matches. The CDR3 has 14 amino acids. Germline V gene sequence: CDR1 SGHTA, CDR2 FQGTGA. In DNA, the CDR3 is TGTGCCAGCAGCCCCGGAGACAGGGCCCGGGAGCTGTTTTTT. Translated: CASSPGDRARELFF.

The chain employs TRBV18 and TRBJ2-2; 8 nucleotides align to TRBD1. The CDR3 loop spans 16 amino acids. Germline V gene sequence: CDR1 KGHSH, CDR2 LQKENI. With 1 base clipped from V and 5 bases from J, the junction kept 6 bases outside the gene matches. The CDR3 region is CASSPRQGAYTGELFF. Here the CDR3 DNA reads TGTGCCAGCTCACCACGGCAGGGGGCGTATACCGGGGAGCTGTTTTTT. The full variable domain, with the rest looked up from reference TRBV18 and TRBJ2-2, is NAGVMQNPRHLVRRRGQEARLRCSPMKGHSHVYWYRQLPEEGLKFMVYLQKENIIDESGMPKERFSAEFPKEGPSILRIQQVVRGDSAAYFCASSPRQGAYTGELFFGEGSRLTVL.

V gene TRBV5-1 combines with J gene TRBJ2-1; tentative D call: TRBD2 (6 bases). CDR3 size: 14 residues. CDR1 and CDR2 (germline): SGHRS, YFSETQ. V lost 3 bases and J lost 8, with 15 bases in between. CDR3 amino acids: CASSSGSTGDEQFF. CDR3 DNA sequence: TGCGCCAGCAGCTCCGGGAGTACGGGTGATGAGCAGTTCTTC.

The genes are TRBV27 and TRBJ2-3, with 8 bases matching TRBD2. This CDR3 spans 16 amino acids. Germline V gene data show CDR1 as MNHEY and CDR2 as SMNVEV (reference sequence). V dropped 6 bases and J dropped 6; count of bases not matched to a gene: 14. CDR3 in DNA: TGTGCCAGCAGGGAAGGAAGTAGCGGGATAGTCGATACGCAGTATTTT. Encoded protein: CASREGSSGIVDTQYF.

The chain combines TRBV19 with TRBJ2-7; D might be TRBD1 or TRBD2, each matching 6 bases. The germline gives CDR1 LNHDA, CDR2 SQIVND (reference sequence). The CDR3 covers 16 residues. Trimming cost V 3 bases and J 4 bases, with 19 bases left between them. CDR3 amino acids: CASSIIPGAKDYEQYF. CDR3 DNA sequence: TGTGCCAGTAGTATTATACCGGGGGCGAAAGATTACGAGCAGTACTTC.

This chain links TRBV25-1 with TRBJ2-1; TRBD2 aligns across 10 bases. Germline assignment: CDR1 MGHDK and CDR2 SYGVNS. V gave up 2 bases and J gave up 12 bases; unmatched junction bases: 10. The length of the CDR3 is 15 residues. The CDR3 coding sequence is TGTGCCAGCAGTGAAAGAAGCGGGAGGGCCTCGCGGCAGTTCTTC. Encoded protein: CASSERSGRASRQFF.

The J gene is TRBJ2-1, the V gene TRBV25-1; the match to TRBD2 covers 13 bases. The length of the CDR3 is 18 residues. The germline V gene has CDR1 MGHDK and CDR2 SYGVNS. The V segment lost 6 bases and the J segment 0 bases; nucleotides outside the gene matches: 8. This CDR3 is CASRTSGRTQYSYNEQFF. The DNA for the CDR3 is TGTGCCAGCAGGACTAGCGGGAGGACACAGTACTCCTACAATGAGCAGTTCTTC. The complete variable domain, with remaining parts taken from reference TRBV25-1 and TRBJ2-1, reads EADIYQTPRYLVIGTGKKITLECSQTMGHDKMYWYQQDPGMELHLIHYSYGVNSTEKGDLSSESTVSRIRTEHFPLTLESARPSHTSQYLCASRTSGRTQYSYNEQFFGPGTRLTVL.

The J gene is TRBJ2-7, the V gene TRBV7-9; D is perhaps TRBD2 (6 bases). The CDR3 contains 13 residues. CDR1 SEHNR and CDR2 FQNEAQ come from the germline V gene (reference sequence). V gave up 5 bases and J gave up 3 bases, with 11 bases separating them. CDR3 amino acids: CASSPHGGYEQYF. The CDR3, as DNA: TGTGCCAGCAGCCCGCACGGGGGCTACGAGCAGTACTTC.

The chain links TRBV28 to TRBJ2-7; D unclear. The CDR3 extends over 14 amino acids. V lost 7 bases and J 6 bases, leaving 19 bases between the germline ends. The germline gives CDR1 MDHEN, CDR2 SYDVKM. CDR3 loop: CASTAYNPGGEQYF. The CDR3 nucleotides are TGTGCCAGCACCGCTTATAACCCAGGCGGCGAGCAGTACTTC.

This clone was seen once. The V call is TRBV11-2, the J call TRBJ2-5; 7 bases are shared with TRBD2. Germline V gene sequence: CDR1 SGHAT, CDR2 FQNNGV. The CDR3 extends over 14 amino acids. V trimming: 3 bases; J trimming: 5 bases; junction bases outside the gene matches: 6. CDR3 loop: CASSFQMGGETQYF. The DNA for the CDR3 is TGTGCCAGCAGCTTCCAGATGGGGGGGGAGACCCAGTACTTC.

This clone was seen just once. This chain connects TRBV5-4 to TRBJ1-1; TRBD1 might be the D (6 bases). Germline V gene data show CDR1 as SGHNT and CDR2 as YYREEE (reference sequence). The CDR3 totals 17 residues. Trimming cost V 4 bases and J 3 bases, with 22 bases left between them. CDR3 in amino acids: CASSPGGGVGVYTEAFF. The CDR3 coding sequence is TGTGCCAGCAGCCCTGGGGGCGGGGTGGGGGTCTACACTGAAGCTTTCTTT.

The rearrangement links TRBV30 to TRBJ2-7; possibly TRBD1 or TRBD2 for D (5 bases each). CDR3 length equals 16 residues. The germline V and J ends were trimmed by 4 bases and 0 bases, with 19 bases remaining between them. Germline values: CDR1 GTSNPN, CDR2 SVGIG (reference sequence). CDR3 sequence reads: CAWTLPGTATSYEQYF. The CDR3 coding sequence is TGTGCCTGGACCCTTCCCGGGACGGCGACCTCCTACGAGCAGTACTTC.

Only one count was recorded for this clone. This rearrangement joins TRBV6-5 to TRBJ2-7; 9 bases agree with TRBD1. The CDR3 length is 13 residues. Germline V gene lookup returns CDR1 MNHEY and CDR2 SVGAGI. V lost 8 bases, J lost 7 bases, and 9 bases stayed unmatched. This CDR3 reads CASRTGAFLEQYF. CDR3 nucleotides: TGTGCCAGCCGGACAGGGGCCTTCTTGGAGCAGTACTTC.